This T cell receptor beta chain was recovered during a study of blood T cell repertoires in COVID-19. Here immunoSEQ multiplex PCR was the method, and the copy in TCRdb shows in-frame clones only, minus some. The sample holds about 100,000 clones, around four fifths seen once. CDR1 is SGHNT and CDR2 is YYREEE in the germline V gene (reference sequence). This CDR3 contains 16 residues. The junction had 8 bases not matched to a gene; V was cut back by 4 bases and J by 0 bases. The TCR comes from a man aged 65 to 79 with active or convalescent COVID-19. The sequenced material came from peripheral blood. This chain uses TRBV5-4 with TRBJ1-1; 8 bases agree with TRBD1. The CDR3 nucleotides read TGTGCCAGCAGCGGCCAGCGACAGGGGATGAACACTGAAGCTTTCTTT. The encoded protein is CASSGQRQGMNTEAFF. The full variable domain, its missing parts supplied by reference TRBV5-4 and TRBJ1-1, is ETGVTQSPTHLIKTRGQQVTLRCSSQSGHNTVSWYQQALGQGPQFIFQYYREEENGRGNFPPRFSGLQFPNYSSELNVNALELDDSALYLCASSGQRQGMNTEAFFGQGTRLTVV.